This T cell receptor (beta chain) is drawn from a study of blood T cell repertoires in COVID-19. Study-wide background: Acute and convalescent COVID-19 specimens originated in the United States, Italy and Spain.

Authors' analysis steps: Reference gene primer amplification gave estimated nucleated cell counts. TCRdb's table, derived via immunoSEQ multiplex PCR, lists solely in-frame clones and lacks some. The V and J calls and the clone size are those of that table, but D and trimming were determined from the DNA. The table includes 250,000 to 350,000 clones, 85% to 90% detected once. CDR1 LNHDA and CDR2 SQIVND come from the germline V gene (reference sequence). The CDR3 extends over 16 amino acids. Trimming cost V 7 bases and J 0 bases; bases outside gene matches: 9. It was during active infection that Seattle patients were enrolled and then longitudinally followed.

Sequenced: peripheral blood. This chain uses TRBV19 with TRBJ2-3; 8 nucleotides agree with TRBD2. The TCR sequence derives from a woman aged 25 to 39 with COVID-19, enrolled during active disease. The CDR3 sequence is CASTLSPGGSTDTQYF. The CDR3 DNA sequence: TGTGCCAGTACCCTTTCTCCGGGAGGGAGCACAGATACGCAGTATTTT.